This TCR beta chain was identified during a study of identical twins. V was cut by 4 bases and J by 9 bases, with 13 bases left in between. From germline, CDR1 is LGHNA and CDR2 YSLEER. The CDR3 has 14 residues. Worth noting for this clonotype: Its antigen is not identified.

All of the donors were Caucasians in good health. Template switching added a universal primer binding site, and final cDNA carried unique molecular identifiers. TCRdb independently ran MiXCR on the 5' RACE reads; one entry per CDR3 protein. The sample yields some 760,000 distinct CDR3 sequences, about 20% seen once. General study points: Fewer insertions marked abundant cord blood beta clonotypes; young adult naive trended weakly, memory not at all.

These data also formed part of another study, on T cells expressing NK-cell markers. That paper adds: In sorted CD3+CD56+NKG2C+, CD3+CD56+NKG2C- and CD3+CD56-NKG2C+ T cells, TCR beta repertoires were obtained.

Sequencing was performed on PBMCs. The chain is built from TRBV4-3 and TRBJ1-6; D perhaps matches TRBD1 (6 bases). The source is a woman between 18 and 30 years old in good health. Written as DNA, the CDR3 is TGCGCCAGCAGCCCCGGCAGGGGTGGTTCACCCCTCCACTTT. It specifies CASSPGRGGSPLHF.